Listed below are T cell receptor beta chains from one sample, sequenced in a study of chemoradiotherapy in HPV16-positive cancers. Profiling relied on immunoSEQ multiplex PCR, and the TCRdb table lists in-frame clones only, not all of them. The repertoire consists of 20,000 to 25,000 clones, with roughly 86% occurring once and the leading ten covering about 2.1%. The source material was blood, sampled from a patient who underwent chemoradiotherapy. The receptors were sampled from a human donor with HPV-associated anogenital cancer. Each CDR3 is given with its conserved first and last residue. A D gene is named only where the DNA matches it firmly. Size tells how often a clone was seen (once, few, many) or the class of an expanded clone, and some rows leave it out.

. TRBJ1-5 TRBV19 TRBD1 TGTGCCAGTCTGGACAGGGGGATTGGTCAGCCCCAGCATTTT CASLDRGIGQPQHF
once TRBJ2-7 TRBV5-1 TRBD1 TGCGCCAGCAGCTTGGGGCAGGGGGCGATAGAGCAGTACTTC CASSLGQGAIEQYF
. TRBJ2-5 TRBV9 TRBD2 TGTGCCAGCAGCGTCTTCGGGGGGGCCCGTGAGACCCAGTACTTC CASSVFGGARETQYF
. TRBJ1-2 TRBV11-2 . TGTGCCAGCAGCGACGGCTGGGACAACTATGGCTACACCTTC CASSDGWDNYGYTF
. TRBJ1-1 TRBV21-1 . TGTGCCAGCAGCAAAGGCCGTAGGGTGAACACTGAAGCTTTCTTT CASSKGRRVNTEAFF
. TRBJ2-1 TRBV29-1 TRBD2 TGCAGCGGAGGACTAGCGGGACCCAATGAGCAGTTCTTC CSGGLAGPNEQFF
. TRBJ2-1 TRBV13 . TGTGCCACCAGAGGATACGGTGAGCAGTTCTTC CATRGYGEQFF
few TRBJ2-7 TRBV27 TRBD1 TGTGCCAGCAGTCTTTCCGGACAGGGGAGCTACGAGCAGTACTTC CASSLSGQGSYEQYF
. TRBJ2-7 TRBV7-9 TRBD2 TGTGCCAGCAGCCCGGCACTAGCGGGGGTCCACGAGCAGTACTTC CASSPALAGVHEQYF
once TRBJ1-5 TRBV4-3 . TGCGCCAGCAGCCAAGATAGGGCATTAGGGGGTCAGCCCCAGCATTTT CASSQDRALGGQPQHF
once TRBJ2-2 TRBV7-9 TRBD1 TGTGCCAGCAGCTTCGGCGACAGGGGCACCGGGGAGCTGTTTTTT CASSFGDRGTGELFF
. TRBJ1-1 TRBV19 TRBD1 TGTGCCAGTAATGACAGGGGGCGTGCTGAAGCTTTCTTT CASNDRGRAEAFF
. TRBJ2-5 TRBV5-1 . TGCGCCAGCAGCTTCGGAGCGGGTAGTGGGGAGACCCAGTACTTC CASSFGAGSGETQYF
once TRBJ1-4 TRBV5-6 . TGTGCCAGCAGCTTGTCCGTAGGGGGTTTAGGTGAAAAACTGTTTTTT CASSLSVGGLGEKLFF
. TRBJ1-2 TRBV10-2 TRBD1 TGCGCCAGCAGGGGACAGGGGGTTCCGGACTATGGCTACACCTTC CASRGQGVPDYGYTF
. TRBJ2-5 TRBV11-3 TRBD2 TGTGCCAGCGAAGCGGGGGGGAAACAAGAGACCCAGTACTTC CASEAGGKQETQYF
. TRBJ1-2 TRBV10-2 . TGCGCCAGCAGTGAGGGGCTGAACTATGGCTACACCTTC CASSEGLNYGYTF
. TRBJ1-1 TRBV5-1 TRBD1 TGCGCCAGCAGCTCCCGGACAGGGGGAATGAACACTGAAGCTTTCTTT CASSSRTGGMNTEAFF
. TRBJ2-4 TRBV4-3 TRBD1 TGCGCCAGCAGGGCGGGGACAGGGATCGAAAACATTCAGTACTTC CASRAGTGIENIQYF
. TRBJ1-3 TRBV7-2 . TGTGCCAGCAGCTTCGGAGGTTATGGAAACACCATATATTTT CASSFGGYGNTIYF
. TRBJ2-7 TRBV6-1 . TGTGCCAGCAGTGGTCTGGGGGACGGCTTCTACGAGCAGTACTTC CASSGLGDGFYEQYF
once TRBJ1-4 TRBV27 . TGTGCCGCCCCCGGTGAGGGGAAAAATGAAAAACTGTTTTTT CAAPGEGKNEKLFF
. TRBJ2-5 TRBV19 TRBD2 TGTGCCAGTAGTATAGCCGGTCTAGCGGGGGGAGAGACCCAGTACTTC CASSIAGLAGGETQYF
. TRBJ1-1 TRBV2 . TGTGCCAGCAGTGGCGCAGCTTCGGGCACTGAAGCTTTCTTT CASSGAASGTEAFF
. TRBJ2-7 TRBV5-6 . TGTGCCAGCAGAACATGGGTGGCAGGAGGCTACGAGCAGTACTTC CASRTWVAGGYEQYF
. TRBJ2-1 TRBV11-2 TRBD2 TGTGCCAGCAGCTTAGCGGGGGGGCTTTACAATGAGCAGTTCTTC CASSLAGGLYNEQFF
. TRBJ1-5 TRBV7-2 . TGTGCCAGCAGCTTAGGGGACGTAGGTCAGCCCCAGCATTTT CASSLGDVGQPQHF
few TRBJ1-1 TRBV9 . TGTGCCAGCAGCGCTAGGACAAAGATGAACACTGAAGCTTTCTTT CASSARTKMNTEAFF
once TRBJ2-7 TRBV19 . TGTGCCAGTTTCGCATTTAACACCTACGAGCAGTACTTC CASFAFNTYEQYF
. TRBJ2-7 TRBV5-4 TRBD1 TGTGCCAGCAGCTTGGGACAGGGCGGATCCTACGAGCAGTACTTC CASSLGQGGSYEQYF
. TRBJ2-1 TRBV15 TRBD2 TGTGCCACCCACCGGGGGGGGAGCTCCTACAATGAGCAGTTCTTC CATHRGGSSYNEQFF
. TRBJ2-7 TRBV4-3 . TGCGCCAGCAGCCAAGACAGGCTGGGCGAGCAGTACTTC CASSQDRLGEQYF
. TRBJ1-1 TRBV4-3 . TGCGCCAGCAGCCAAGATACAGGGAAATCTGAAGCTTTCTTT CASSQDTGKSEAFF
. TRBJ2-1 TRBV2 . TGTGCCAGCAGTGGGTCCAGGGGCGATTACAATGAGCAGTTCTTC CASSGSRGDYNEQFF
. TRBJ2-3 TRBV19 TRBD2 TGTGCCAGTAGGATAGCGGGATTCGCAGATACGCAGTATTTT CASRIAGFADTQYF
. TRBJ2-1 TRBV9 . TGTGCCAGCAGCGTAGGGGGGGTCTTTGGTGAGCAGTTCTTC CASSVGGVFGEQFF
. TRBJ1-2 TRBV5-6 TRBD1 TGTGCCAGCAGCTACAGGGGGTTCTCTGGCTACACCTTC CASSYRGFSGYTF
. TRBJ2-6 TRBV10-1 TRBD1 TGCGCCAGCAGTGGGCGGACAGGGTCTGGGGCCAACGTCCTGACTTTC CASSGRTGSGANVLTF
. TRBJ2-7 TRBV7-2 TRBD1 TGTGCCAGCAGCCGAACCGGGCGGACAGGGGGTGACGAGCAGTACTTC CASSRTGRTGGDEQYF
few TRBJ1-6 TRBV7-8 . TGTGCCAGCAGCACTCGACAGGATTCACCCCTCCACTTT CASSTRQDSPLHF
. TRBJ2-3 TRBV25-1 TRBD2 TGTGCCAGCGGGGGACTAGCGGCCACAGATACGCAGTATTTT CASGGLAATDTQYF
. TRBJ2-3 TRBV15 TRBD2 TGTGCCACCAGCAGAGATGGCCCCGGGACTAGCGGGAGTACAGATACGCAGTATTTT CATSRDGPGTSGSTDTQYF
once TRBJ2-7 TRBV6-1 . TGTGCCAGCAGTGAAGGTTGGGCCGAGCCTTCCTACGAGCAGTACTTC CASSEGWAEPSYEQYF
. TRBJ2-3 TRBV27 TRBD2 TGTGCCAGCAGTCCTTGGACTAGCGTTAGCACAGATACGCAGTATTTT CASSPWTSVSTDTQYF
. TRBJ1-5 TRBV19 TRBD1 TGTGCCAGTACTCGGACAGGGTGGGTCAATCAGCCCCAGCATTTT CASTRTGWVNQPQHF